This T cell receptor (beta chain) was observed in a study of vaccination and CD4 T cells after COVID-19. Study overall: Convalescents were six males and four females, two of them Hispanic. Study results and limitations: Spike mono-reactivity applied to 304 of 307 vaccine-specific clones detected in convalescent patients.

There are a few counts of this clonotype. Antigen: not known. The trim removed 6 bases at V and 4 bases at J, leaving 8 bases unmatched. CDR3 length: 15 amino acids. The germline V gene encodes CDR1 SNHLY and CDR2 FYNNEI. Sequencing of DNA taken from cultured CD4+ T cells relied on the Oncomine TCR Beta short-read assay. TCRdb recomputed calls from the PCR reads with MiXCR, one row per CDR3 protein. Of 15,000 or so distinct CDR3 sequences detected, about 56% appear once; the ten largest clones hold nearly 7.5%. Treatment described: roughly 10-day PBMC culture with coronavirus spike peptide pools or control peptides (ViraFEST assay). ViraFEST sequenced TCRs after peptide-pool expansion of antigen-specific T cells. After 10 days of culture, CD4+ T cells were negatively selected.

This TCR was sampled from a human donor who had recovered from COVID-19. This chain links TRBV2 with TRBJ1-2; 10 bases are shared with TRBD1. Sequences were obtained from CD4+ T cells from blood, cultured in vitro. The CDR3 nucleotides read TGTGCCAGCAGCACCCTCGGGACAGGGGCCTATGGCTACACCTTC. This sequence encodes CASSTLGTGAYGYTF.